The 9 T cell receptor beta chains below were found in one sample sequenced in a study of cytomegalovirus exposure and HLA in healthy donors. Use of 60 Vbeta and 13 Jbeta primers characterized the PCR. The protocol was immunoSEQ multiplex PCR, while the TCRdb copy is restricted to in-frame clones and leaves out a portion. The sample holds 85,000 to 90,000 clones. Material for sequencing was PBMCs. The receptors originated from a man aged 50 to 60 in good health and CMV-seropositive.

The V call is TRBV18, the J call TRBJ2-3; D might be TRBD2 (5 bases). The V and J ends lost 2 bases and 6 bases respectively, with 12 bases between them. CDR3 length: 14 residues. Germline V CDR1 and CDR2: KGHSH, LQKENI. This chain's CDR3 is CASSPSSGSDTQYF. The CDR3 coding sequence is TGTGCCAGCTCACCATCCTCTGGGAGTGATACGCAGTATTTT.

V is TRBV19 and J is TRBJ1-1; maybe TRBD1 (6 bases). The CDR3 has 14 amino acids. V gave up 7 bases and J gave up 6 bases, with 18 bases separating them. Looked up from germline, CDR1 is LNHDA and CDR2 is SQIVND (reference sequence). CDR3 DNA: TGTGCCAGTAATACAGGGCTACCAAACGCTGAAGCTTTCTTT. Its protein product is CASNTGLPNAEAFF.

Concerning this clone itself: A read error may account for a junction end that differs from germline. Other DNA sequences from this sample encode an identical CDR3 as well. This chain joins TRBV29-1 and TRBJ2-1; 8 nucleotides agree with TRBD2. Per the germline V gene, CDR1 is SQVTM and CDR2 is ANQGSEA. The CDR3 is 12 amino acids. This CDR3 is CSVGRPAGENLF. The DNA of the CDR3 is TGCAGTGTTGGGAGACCAGCGGGAGAGAACCTCTTC.

The DNA for the CDR3 is TGTGCCAGCAGCCCCTCGGGGGGGGCGCGAAACCAGCAGTACTTC. This codes for CASSPSGGARNQQYF. V and J are TRBV7-3 and TRBJ2-7, with 8 bases that match TRBD2. Germline CDR1 and CDR2: SGHTA and FQGTGA. V gave up 5 bases and J gave up 8 bases; unmatched junction bases: 14. This CDR3 is 15 amino acids long.

The CDR3: CASSYPGSNEQFF. The CDR3 coding sequence is TGTGCCAGCAGCTACCCGGGGAGCAATGAGCAGTTCTTC. J is TRBJ2-1 and V is TRBV7-2; tentative D call: TRBD2 (5 bases). This CDR3 is built from 13 residues. The germline CDR1 and CDR2 sequences are SGHTA and FQGNSA. Trimming took 4 bases from V and 6 from J, leaving 10 bases between them.

The chain couples TRBV28 to TRBJ2-3; the D gene is possibly TRBD2 (5 bases). Trimming removed 1 base at V and 8 bases at J, with 19 bases between. This CDR3 region has 16 residues. From germline, CDR1 is MDHEN and CDR2 SYDVKM. Here the CDR3 DNA reads TGTGCCAGCAGTTTATACCATCAACAGAGACGGGGTACGCAGTATTTT. This sequence encodes CASSLYHQQRRGTQYF.

This chain connects TRBV7-2 to TRBJ1-2; no definite D call. With 5 bases removed from V and 3 bases from J, the gap between germline ends came to 10 bases. The CDR3 extends over 13 amino acids. Per the germline V gene, CDR1 is SGHTA and CDR2 is FQGNSA. CDR3 amino acids: CASSLDWDYGYTF. The CDR3 DNA sequence: TGTGCCAGCAGCCTCGACTGGGACTATGGCTACACCTTC.

The chain recombines TRBV18 with TRBJ2-1; no reliable D call. Deletions cut 4 bases from V and 2 bases from J, with 21 bases between. This CDR3 is built from 18 residues. CDR1 is KGHSH and CDR2 is LQKENI in the germline V gene. The CDR3 nucleotides read TGTGCCAGCTCACTAATGGGCAGGATTCGCGACACCTACAATGAGCAGTTCTTC. Translation gives CASSLMGRIRDTYNEQFF.

The genes are TRBV19 and TRBJ2-5; D might be TRBD1 (5 bases). Trimming removed 9 bases from V and 4 bases from J, with 21 bases in between. Germline CDR1 and CDR2: LNHDA and SQIVND (reference sequence). This CDR3 is 15 amino acids long. Here the CDR3 reads CASHKTPGSRETQYF. The CDR3 DNA sequence: TGTGCCAGCCACAAAACTCCAGGGTCGCGAGAGACCCAGTACTTC.